Shown below are 2 T cell receptor beta chains from a single sample sequenced in a study of cytomegalovirus exposure and HLA in healthy donors (TCRdb year 2017). The library was made by the immunoSEQ multiplex PCR assay. For the multiplex PCR, a mixture combining 60 forward primers for TCR Vbeta segments and 13 reverse primers for TCR Jbeta segments was used. The table was pulled from immuneACCESS by TCRdb, which kept in-frame rearrangements only. Such tables lose some clones; where checked, under half of the loss comes from unresolved V genes, and the rest has no known cause. The sample table holds roughly 190,000 clones, of which under 9.5% were seen once. Jointly, the top ten make up 1% to 1.5% of the sample. What was sequenced was PBMCs. All receptors derive from a woman in her thirties in good health and CMV-seropositive.

This clone was detected a few times. This chain links TRBV6-6 with TRBJ2-3, with TRBD1 identical over 10 bases. Looked up from germline, CDR1 is MNHNY and CDR2 is SVGAGI (reference sequence). This CDR3 has 16 residues. The junction had 6 bases not matched to a gene; V was cut back by 2 bases and J by 4 bases. The CDR3 loop reads CASSYTDRGRADTQYF. In nucleotides, the CDR3 is TGTGCCAGCAGTTACACCGACAGGGGGCGCGCAGATACGCAGTATTTT.

The CDR3 DNA reads TGCGCCACCCAACGGGATCTAATCACAGATACGCAGTATTTT. This sequence encodes CATQRDLITDTQYF. The genes are TRBV10-1 and TRBJ2-3; TRBD2 is a possible D gene (5 bases). V was trimmed by 10 bases and J by 2 bases, leaving 16 bases between them. Germline V gene lookup returns CDR1 WNHNN and CDR2 SYGVQD (reference sequence). CDR3 length: 14 residues.